Below, 16 T cell receptor beta chains from the same sample are listed, as sequenced in a study of shared T cell receptors in the human thymus. Produced via immunoSEQ multiplex PCR; TCRdb's table is partial and in-frame only. The table records hundreds of thousands of clones, 85% to 90% of them present only once. This same sample was also taken into another study, of human thymus T cells.

Sequencing was carried out using thymocytes. The receptors here all came from a boy younger than two with a congenital heart defect.

This clone was counted a single time. The chain carries TRBV5-3 and TRBJ2-1, with 9 bases lining up with TRBD2. TRBV5-3 has ORF status, its function being uncertain. This CDR3 region has 15 residues. The J segment lost 3 bases and the V segment lost 1 base, leaving 2 bases of the junction unmatched. The CDR3 is CARSLWREGYNEQFF. DNA of the CDR3: TGTGCCAGAAGCTTGTGGCGGGAGGGCTACAATGAGCAGTTCTTC.

This clone is a singleton in its sample. CDR3 region: CTEDQGRNMNTEAFF. In DNA form, the CDR3 reads TGCACCGAAGACCAGGGGCGCAACATGAACACTGAAGCTTTCTTT. The V and J genes are TRBV29-1 and TRBJ1-1, with D possibly TRBD1 on 6 matching bases. Germline V gene sequence: CDR1 SQVTM, CDR2 ANQGSEA. This CDR3 comprises 15 residues.

The V and J genes are TRBV19 and TRBJ1-5, with 7 bases matching TRBD1. Germline V gives CDR1 LNHDA, CDR2 SQIVND (reference sequence). The J segment lost 2 bases and the V segment lost 6 bases, leaving 7 bases of the junction unmatched. CDR3 length equals 15 residues. CDR3 protein: CASSMGQLGNQPQHF. CDR3 nucleotide sequence: TGTGCCAGTAGCATGGGACAGTTAGGCAATCAGCCCCAGCATTTT.

The V and J genes are TRBV7-8 and TRBJ2-6; no firm D call. Trimming removed 5 bases from V and 0 bases from J, with 11 bases in between. From germline, CDR1 is SGHVS and CDR2 FQNEAQ. CDR3 length: 16 amino acids. CDR3 residues: CASSPPTYSGANVLTF. The CDR3 DNA is TGTGCCAGCAGCCCCCCTACCTACTCTGGGGCCAACGTCCTGACTTTC.

The chain combines TRBV18 with TRBJ2-5; a weak D match, TRBD2 (6 bases). This CDR3 spans 15 amino acids. Per the germline V gene, CDR1 is KGHSH and CDR2 is LQKENI. The V end lost 3 bases, the J end lost 5 bases, and 16 bases lay between the germline ends. This chain's CDR3 is CASSPVIGSGETQYF. CDR3 DNA sequence: TGTGCCAGCTCACCGGTCATTGGGAGCGGGGAGACCCAGTACTTC.

The CDR3, as DNA: TGTGCCAGCATGAGGGCTGACCGCACTTCTGGAAACACCATATATTTT. It specifies CASMRADRTSGNTIYF. The chain has TRBV25-1 and TRBJ1-3; no clear D. The CDR3 spans 16 residues. V gave up 7 bases and J gave up 1 base, with 17 bases separating them. Germline V gene lookup returns CDR1 MGHDK and CDR2 SYGVNS.

V usage is TRBV30 and J usage is TRBJ2-1, with D perhaps TRBD2 (6 bases). The germline V gene has CDR1 GTSNPN and CDR2 SVGIG (reference sequence). The CDR3 loop spans 16 amino acids. V lost 6 bases to trimming and J lost 0 bases, with 18 bases between them. CDR3 residues: CACPGTFPSSYNEQFF. CDR3 DNA sequence: TGTGCCTGTCCCGGGACTTTCCCGAGCTCCTACAATGAGCAGTTCTTC.

The rearrangement joins TRBV29-1 to TRBJ2-1; TRBD2 matches at 13 bases. Losses at the gene ends were 7 bases for V and 8 bases for J; bases not matched to a gene: 11. CDR3 size: 15 residues. The germline V gene has CDR1 SQVTM and CDR2 ANQGSEA. The CDR3 spells CSGRTSGREVHEQFF. The DNA for the CDR3 is TGCAGCGGGAGAACTAGCGGGAGGGAGGTCCATGAGCAGTTCTTC.

The genes are TRBV5-1 and TRBJ2-7; the match to TRBD2 covers 14 bases. Unmatched junction bases numbered 16, after V lost 4 bases and J lost 7 bases. The CDR3 runs to 18 residues. Germline lookup yields CDR1 SGHRS and CDR2 YFSETQ. The CDR3 sequence: CASSRPGTSGSIAGEQYF. The CDR3 DNA reads as TGCGCCAGCAGCCGTCCCGGGACTAGCGGGAGTATCGCGGGTGAGCAGTACTTC.

There are a few counts of this clone. J is TRBJ2-7 and V is TRBV6-6; TRBD2 might be the D (5 bases). Trimming shortened V by 4 bases and J by 3 bases, and 10 bases separated the two germline ends. Germline loops: CDR1 MNHNY, CDR2 SVGAGI (reference sequence). The CDR3 is 13 residues long. The CDR3 protein is CASSFQRYYEQYF. CDR3 sequence (DNA): TGTGCCAGCAGTTTTCAGCGGTACTACGAGCAGTACTTC.

The V and J genes are TRBV11-2 and TRBJ2-5; 10 bases map to TRBD2. The V and J ends lost 1 base and 4 bases, in that order; junction bases with no gene match: 9. From germline, CDR1 is SGHAT and CDR2 FQNNGV. The CDR3 spans 17 residues. The CDR3 spells CASSLGPLGLASETQYF. As DNA, the CDR3 is TGTGCCAGCAGCTTAGGTCCCCTGGGACTAGCGTCAGAGACCCAGTACTTC.

The chain has TRBV5-6 and TRBJ1-4; 11 bases are shared with TRBD1. Germline V gene lookup returns CDR1 SGHDT and CDR2 YYEEEE. With V trimmed by 4 bases and J by 10 bases, 9 bases remained unmatched. This CDR3 is 15 amino acids long. The chain's CDR3 is CASSAGGQGVGKLFF. In DNA form, the CDR3 reads TGTGCCAGCAGCGCAGGGGGACAGGGGGTCGGAAAACTGTTTTTT.

V and J are TRBV2 and TRBJ2-3, with 13 bases lining up with TRBD2. Germline lookup yields CDR1 SNHLY and CDR2 FYNNEI. CDR3 length: 18 amino acids. Germline trimming cut 3 bases from V and 4 bases from J; bases unmatched to any gene: 10. The CDR3 sequence is CASSEGGTSGVASDTQYF. In DNA form, the CDR3 reads TGTGCCAGCAGTGAGGGGGGGACTAGCGGGGTAGCCTCAGATACGCAGTATTTT.

The chain has TRBV11-2 and TRBJ2-1, with 8 nucleotides matching TRBD2. CDR3 size: 17 residues. J was trimmed by 4 bases and V by 2 bases; bases with no gene match: 10. Looked up from germline, CDR1 is SGHAT and CDR2 is FQNNGV. The CDR3 loop reads CASSLYGRDGDYNEQFF. The CDR3 nucleotides read TGTGCCAGCAGCTTATACGGGAGGGATGGGGATTACAATGAGCAGTTCTTC.

The chain carries TRBV19 and TRBJ1-5; no clear D. The length of the CDR3 is 16 residues. Trimming pared 1 base from V and 5 bases from J, leaving 15 bases between. CDR1 and CDR2 from the germline V gene are LNHDA and SQIVND (reference sequence). In nucleotides, the CDR3 is TGTGCCAGTAGTATAGTAGCCAGTGGGAGCCATCAGCCCCAGCATTTT. It specifies CASSIVASGSHQPQHF.

The chain employs TRBV29-1 and TRBJ2-6; TRBD2 agrees at 7 bases. Trimming cost V 7 bases and J 2 bases; bases outside gene matches: 8. The CDR3 sequence is 15 residues long. Germline CDR1 SQVTM, CDR2 ANQGSEA. The CDR3 DNA reads as TGCAGCGCCATAACCCGGGGGGCTGGGGCCAACGTCCTGACTTTC. Translated: CSAITRGAGANVLTF.